The 29 T cell receptor beta chains below come from one sample, sequenced in a study of CD8 T cells in ankylosing spondylitis. Via MiXCR, TCRdb re-called the 5' RACE reads, giving one row per CDR3 protein. The sample records 150,000 to 200,000 distinct CDR3 sequences, about 18% being singletons. The sample comprised blood, either unsorted or a sorted T cell fraction (not recorded which). These receptors were taken from a male donor with ankylosing spondylitis or in good health (not recorded which).

The chain has TRBV5-1 and TRBJ2-1; 7 bases line up with TRBD2. Germline values: CDR1 SGHRS, CDR2 YFSETQ. V trimming: 6 bases; J trimming: 0 bases; junction bases outside the gene matches: 6. CDR3 length: 15 amino acids. For the CDR3, the DNA is TGCGCCAGCACACAAGCGGGGAGCTCCTACAATGAGCAGTTCTTC. As protein: CASTQAGSSYNEQFF.

This clonotype was counted ten times or more. The CDR3 sequence: CSARDPSSGSNEQFF. In DNA form, the CDR3 reads TGCAGTGCTAGAGATCCGTCTAGCGGGAGTAATGAGCAGTTCTTC. The V gene is TRBV20-1, the J gene TRBJ2-1, with 10 positions matching TRBD2. CDR1 is DFQATT, CDR2 SNEGSKA, per germline (reference sequence). The CDR3 totals 15 residues. With V trimmed by 0 bases and J by 7 bases, 6 bases remained unmatched.

This clonotype has a count of ten or more. This chain joins TRBV14 and TRBJ2-7; TRBD1 might be the D (5 bases). CDR1 SGHDN and CDR2 FVKESK come from the germline V gene. The CDR3 contains 14 residues. Trimming removed 1 base from V and 6 bases from J, with 13 bases in between. The CDR3 loop is CASSQVSVGVEQYF. DNA for the CDR3: TGTGCCAGCAGCCAAGTTTCGGTAGGGGTCGAGCAGTACTTC.

Concerning this clonotype: A much larger clone differs from this one at a single base, so this may be a read error. This rearrangement joins TRBV20-1 to TRBJ1-2, with D uncertain. The CDR3 is 12 amino acids. Germline V CDR1 and CDR2: DFQATT, SNEGSKA (reference sequence). The CDR3 loop reads CSAYTLNYDYTF. CDR3 sequence (DNA): TGCAGTGCTTACACATTAAACTATGACTACACCTTC.

This clonotype has just one count. The chain couples TRBV19 to TRBJ1-5; D is undetermined. The germline gives CDR1 LNHDA, CDR2 SQIVND (reference sequence). V was pared by 6 bases and J by 7 bases, with 16 bases between. The CDR3 extends over 14 amino acids. The CDR3 loop is CASRELRSDQPQHF. In DNA, the CDR3 is TGTGCCAGTAGGGAACTCCGTTCTGACCAGCCCCAGCATTTT.

The rearrangement joins TRBV7-9 to TRBJ1-1; a possible D gene is TRBD1 (5 bases). The CDR3 has 13 amino acids. Trimming took off 3 bases at V and 7 bases at J, with 12 bases between the two ends. CDR1 and CDR2 from the germline V gene are SEHNR and FQNEAQ (reference sequence). CDR3 DNA sequence: TGTGCCAGCAGCTTTCGGGGGGGGGATGAAGCTTTCTTT. This gives the protein CASSFRGGDEAFF.

The genes are TRBV5-5 and TRBJ2-2; D remains ambiguous. CDR3 size: 13 residues. The V and J ends lost 2 bases and 6 bases respectively, with 8 bases between them. Germline CDR1 reads SGHKS; CDR2 reads YYEKEE (reference sequence). CDR3 coding DNA: TGTGCCAGCAGCTTTGGTGAGGCCGGGGAGCTGTTTTTT. It encodes CASSFGEAGELFF.

This clonotype came up many times. The chain employs TRBV3-1 and TRBJ1-2, with 8 bases that match TRBD1. Trimming cost V 5 bases and J 6 bases; bases outside gene matches: 11. The CDR3 covers 15 residues. Germline loops: CDR1 LGHDT, CDR2 YNNKEL (reference sequence). The CDR3 here is CASSFHPGGRNGYTF. Here the CDR3 DNA reads TGTGCCAGCAGCTTCCATCCAGGGGGCAGAAATGGCTACACCTTC.

This clonotype was observed a few times. The genes are TRBV12-3 or TRBV12-4 and TRBJ2-2, with TRBD2 matching over 7 bases. This CDR3 is built from 16 residues. The V and J ends lost 8 bases and 0 bases, in that order; junction bases with no gene match: 9. The CDR3 DNA reads as TGTGCCAGCCCGAAGTGCCTAGCGGCGAACACCGGGGAGCTGTTTTTT. Encoded protein: CASPKCLAANTGELFF.

This clonotype was seen ten or more times. The chain carries TRBV20-1 and TRBJ2-3; the D gene is possibly TRBD2 (5 bases). This CDR3 comprises 12 residues. CDR1 is DFQATT, CDR2 SNEGSKA, per germline (reference sequence). Trimming left V 6 bases short and J 3 bases short, with 10 bases between. CDR3 residues: CSAPQRTDTQYF. DNA of the CDR3: TGCAGTGCCCCCCAGCGGACAGATACGCAGTATTTT.

This clonotype was seen more than once but under ten times. This chain uses TRBV5-1 with TRBJ2-3; 7 positions match TRBD2. Germline loops: CDR1 SGHRS, CDR2 YFSETQ. This CDR3 region has 14 residues. The V segment lost 4 bases and the J segment 6 bases; nucleotides outside the gene matches: 8. This CDR3 reads CASSPGRGSDTQYF. CDR3 in DNA: TGCGCCAGCAGCCCGGGGAGGGGTTCCGATACGCAGTATTTT.

The CDR3 region is CSVDRGSYNEQFF. In DNA, the CDR3 is TGCAGCGTTGATCGGGGATCCTACAATGAGCAGTTCTTC. The chain is built from TRBV29-1 and TRBJ2-1; D perhaps matches TRBD2 (5 bases). The CDR3 is 13 residues long. The ends were cut back, 3 bases at V and 1 base at J, with 7 bases in the middle. In germline, CDR1 is SQVTM, CDR2 ANQGSEA.

The chain employs TRBV7-9 and TRBJ2-5; 7 bases agree with TRBD2. The CDR3 spans 15 residues. The V and J ends lost 2 bases and 2 bases, in that order; junction bases with no gene match: 5. CDR1 and CDR2 (germline): SEHNR, FQNEAQ (reference sequence). The CDR3 loop reads CASSLLAETQETQYF. CDR3 DNA: TGTGCCAGCAGCTTACTAGCGGAGACTCAAGAGACCCAGTACTTC.

This clonotype was recorded a few times. The V gene is TRBV21-1, the J gene TRBJ2-2; TRBD2 is the table's D call, not checked against the DNA. TRBV21-1 is marked as a pseudogene. The CDR3 has 19 residues. The CDR3 region is CASSNASLAGGRNTGELFF. The CDR3 bases are TGTGCCAGCAGCAACGCCTCCCTAGCGGGAGGCAGGAACACCGGGGAGCTGTTTTTT.

This clonotype occurred many times. This chain uses TRBV6-1 with TRBJ2-2, with no clear D. The CDR3 length is 14 residues. The germline CDR1 and CDR2 sequences are MNHNS and SASEGT. V lost 8 bases and J lost 1, with 11 bases in between. The CDR3 DNA sequence: TGTGCCAGCTGGAAAAGCGAGAACACCGGGGAGCTGTTTTTT. It yields the protein CASWKSENTGELFF.

This clonotype was counted at least ten times. V and J are TRBV4-1 and TRBJ1-6; unclear D gene. V gave up 0 bases and J gave up 8 bases, with 8 bases separating them. The CDR3 covers 14 residues. Germline V gives CDR1 MGHRA, CDR2 YSYEKL. The CDR3 nucleotides read TGCGCCAGCAGCCAAGATGGGCAGTATTCACCCCTCCACTTT. Its translation: CASSQDGQYSPLHF.

This clonotype occurred many times. This sequence joins TRBV7-8 and TRBJ2-1, with a weak D call TRBD1 (6 bases). The CDR3 is made up of 15 amino acids. Germline V gene sequence: CDR1 SGHVS, CDR2 FQNEAQ. Trimming cost V 1 base and J 8 bases, with 15 bases left between them. In DNA, the CDR3 is TGTGCCAGCAGCTTAGATACAGGGATGAGCGATGAGCAGTTCTTC. It codes for CASSLDTGMSDEQFF.

The chain recombines TRBV7-9 with TRBJ1-1; maybe TRBD1 (6 bases). The germline CDR1 and CDR2 sequences are SEHNR and FQNEAQ (reference sequence). CDR3 length: 14 residues. Trimming stripped 5 bases from V and 5 bases from J, with 15 bases between. This CDR3 reads CASSPVQGNTEAFF. For the CDR3, the DNA is TGTGCCAGCAGCCCCGTACAGGGAAATACTGAAGCTTTCTTT.

This clonotype was detected many times. The V call is TRBV21-1, the J call TRBJ2-1; TRBD2, the D gene given by the table, was not confirmed from the DNA. TRBV21-1 is marked as a pseudogene. The CDR3 loop spans 18 amino acids. CDR3 loop: CASSTALSLAPSYNEQFF. As DNA, the CDR3 is TGTGCCAGCAGCACAGCCCTTTCACTAGCGCCGTCCTACAATGAGCAGTTCTTC.

This clonotype was detected many times. The V gene is TRBV5-1, the J gene TRBJ2-3; 8 nucleotides line up with TRBD1. This CDR3 is built from 14 residues. Trimming at V came to 4 bases and at J to 4 bases, leaving 5 bases not matched to a gene. Per the germline V gene, CDR1 is SGHRS and CDR2 is YFSETQ. The CDR3 loop reads CASSIPTGADTQYF. CDR3 nucleotide sequence: TGCGCCAGCAGCATCCCGACAGGGGCAGATACGCAGTATTTT.

This clonotype was picked up a small number of times. CDR3 amino acids: CASISGVNTYEQYF. The DNA for the CDR3 is TGTGCCAGCATCTCAGGGGTTAACACCTACGAGCAGTACTTC. The chain carries TRBV2 and TRBJ2-7, with D perhaps matching TRBD1 (6 bases). V shed 7 bases and J shed 2 bases, with 15 bases lying between them. The CDR3 covers 14 residues. Germline CDR1 and CDR2: SNHLY and FYNNEI.

This clonotype occurred a few times. The rearrangement uses TRBV20-1 and TRBJ1-5; TRBD1 matches 8 bases. The J segment lost 0 bases and the V segment lost 6 bases, leaving 10 bases of the junction unmatched. Germline V gene lookup returns CDR1 DFQATT and CDR2 SNEGSKA (reference sequence). This CDR3 has 16 residues. The CDR3 nucleotides read TGCAGTGCAATCAGCAGGGGGCGAAATAGCAATCAGCCCCAGCATTTT. Residues: CSAISRGRNSNQPQHF.

This clonotype was found many times. The chain is built from TRBV20-1 and TRBJ2-2, with D unclear. The V and J ends lost 1 base and 1 base respectively, with 10 bases between them. The length of the CDR3 is 15 residues. Germline lookup yields CDR1 DFQATT and CDR2 SNEGSKA (reference sequence). CDR3 protein: CSARGWERNTGELFF. The CDR3 coding sequence is TGCAGTGCTAGAGGTTGGGAAAGGAACACCGGGGAGCTGTTTTTT.

The V call is TRBV5-1, the J call TRBJ2-2, with 11 bases fitting TRBD2. This CDR3 is 16 amino acids long. The germline CDR1 and CDR2 sequences are SGHRS and YFSETQ. Losses at the gene ends were 4 bases for V and 3 bases for J; bases not matched to a gene: 5. The CDR3 DNA reads as TGCGCCAGCAGCCCTGGGACTAGCGGCTACACCGGGGAGCTGTTTTTT. Translation gives CASSPGTSGYTGELFF.

This clonotype occurred a few times. The J gene is TRBJ2-1, the V gene TRBV5-1; no definite D call. V shed 0 bases and J shed 0 bases, with 10 bases lying between them. This CDR3 spans 16 amino acids. Germline CDR1 SGHRS, CDR2 YFSETQ. The CDR3 bases are TGCGCCAGCAGCTTGGTAGGCGACCCCTCCTACAATGAGCAGTTCTTC. The encoded protein is CASSLVGDPSYNEQFF.

The table lists this clonotype with a few counts. The CDR3 DNA reads TGTGCCAGCAGTTCCTATTACAGGGGACCGGATCAGCCCCAGCATTTT. This codes for CASSSYYRGPDQPQHF. The chain has TRBV12-3 or TRBV12-4 and TRBJ1-5, with 7 bases that match TRBD1. Trimming removed 4 bases from V and 5 bases from J; junction bases left unmatched: 11. The CDR3 consists of 16 residues.

This clonotype was seen repeatedly, ten times or more. The CDR3 DNA reads TGCGCCAGCAGCTTGGACAGGGGCAACTATGGCTACACCTTC. This gives the protein CASSLDRGNYGYTF. This chain uses TRBV5-1 with TRBJ1-2, with 7 bases matching TRBD1. Trimming removed 0 bases from V and 2 bases from J; junction bases left unmatched: 1. Germline V lookup: CDR1 SGHRS, CDR2 YFSETQ. The CDR3 runs to 14 residues.

This clonotype was observed many times. CDR3 region: CSVGLWTSGSIETQYF. As DNA, the CDR3 is TGCAGCGTTGGTTTGTGGACTAGCGGGAGCATTGAGACCCAGTACTTC. This rearrangement joins TRBV29-1 to TRBJ2-5; 13 positions match TRBD2. The CDR3 totals 16 residues. Germline trimming cut 4 bases from V and 5 bases from J; bases unmatched to any gene: 10. Germline loops: CDR1 SQVTM, CDR2 ANQGSEA.

There are many counts of this clonotype. This chain uses TRBV5-1 with TRBJ2-5; D unresolved. CDR3 length: 15 amino acids. V dropped 0 bases and J dropped 0 bases, with 9 bases sitting between them. CDR1 is SGHRS, CDR2 YFSETQ, per germline. CDR3 in amino acids: CASSLARSHQETQYF. CDR3 in DNA: TGCGCCAGCAGCTTGGCCCGGAGCCACCAAGAGACCCAGTACTTC.